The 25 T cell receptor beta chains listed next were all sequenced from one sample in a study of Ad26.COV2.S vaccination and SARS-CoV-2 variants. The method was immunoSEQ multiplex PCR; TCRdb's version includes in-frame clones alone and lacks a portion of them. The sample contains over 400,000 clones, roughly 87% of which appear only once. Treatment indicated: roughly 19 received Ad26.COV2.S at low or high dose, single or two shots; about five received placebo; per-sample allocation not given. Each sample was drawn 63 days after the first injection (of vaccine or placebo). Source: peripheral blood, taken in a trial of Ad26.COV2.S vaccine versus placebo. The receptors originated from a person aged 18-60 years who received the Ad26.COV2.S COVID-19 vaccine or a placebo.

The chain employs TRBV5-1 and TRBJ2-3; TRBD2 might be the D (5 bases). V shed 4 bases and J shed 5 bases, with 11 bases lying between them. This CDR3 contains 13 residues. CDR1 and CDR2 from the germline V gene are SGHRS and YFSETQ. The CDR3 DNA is TGCGCCAGCAGCCCTGAGCGGAGAGATACGCAGTATTTT. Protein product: CASSPERRDTQYF.

The CDR3 is CASSLQGATNEKLFF. The CDR3, as DNA: TGCGCCAGCAGCTTGCAGGGGGCAACTAATGAAAAACTGTTTTTT. The V gene is TRBV5-1, the J gene TRBJ1-4; 7 nucleotides align to TRBD1. The CDR3 totals 15 residues. Trimming at V came to 1 base and at J to 0 bases, leaving 0 bases not matched to a gene. Germline CDR1 reads SGHRS; CDR2 reads YFSETQ.

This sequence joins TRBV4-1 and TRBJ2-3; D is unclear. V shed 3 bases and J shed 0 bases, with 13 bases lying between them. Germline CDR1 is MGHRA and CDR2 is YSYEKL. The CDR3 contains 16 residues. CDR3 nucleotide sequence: TGCGCCAGCAGCCAGCCCTCACCCCTGAGCACAGATACGCAGTATTTT. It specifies CASSQPSPLSTDTQYF.

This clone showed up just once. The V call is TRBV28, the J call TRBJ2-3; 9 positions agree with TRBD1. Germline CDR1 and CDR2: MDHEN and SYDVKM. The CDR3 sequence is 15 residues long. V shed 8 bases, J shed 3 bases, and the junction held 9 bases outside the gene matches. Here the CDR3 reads CASGPPGQGTDTQYF. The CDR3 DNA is TGTGCCAGCGGACCGCCGGGACAGGGAACAGATACGCAGTATTTT. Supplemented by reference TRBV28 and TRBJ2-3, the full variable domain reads DVKVTQSSRYLVKRTGEKVFLECVQDMDHENMFWYRQDPGLGLRLIYFSYDVKMKEKGDIPEGYSVSREKKERFSLILESASTNQTSMYLCASGPPGQGTDTQYFGPGTRLTVL.

The CDR3: CASSEGMNTEAFF. CDR3 coding DNA: TGTGCCAGCAGTGAAGGGATGAACACTGAAGCTTTCTTT. The chain has TRBV6-1 and TRBJ1-1; no clear D. Per germline, CDR1 MNHNS and CDR2 SASEGT. V gave up 1 base and J gave up 0 bases, with 3 bases separating them. CDR3 length: 13 amino acids.

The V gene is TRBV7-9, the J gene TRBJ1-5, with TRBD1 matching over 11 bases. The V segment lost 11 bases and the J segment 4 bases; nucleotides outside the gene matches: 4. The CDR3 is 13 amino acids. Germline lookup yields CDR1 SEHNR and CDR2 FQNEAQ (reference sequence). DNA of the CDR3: TGTGCCTGGGGGACAGGGGGGAATCAGCCCCAGCATTTT. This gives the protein CAWGTGGNQPQHF.

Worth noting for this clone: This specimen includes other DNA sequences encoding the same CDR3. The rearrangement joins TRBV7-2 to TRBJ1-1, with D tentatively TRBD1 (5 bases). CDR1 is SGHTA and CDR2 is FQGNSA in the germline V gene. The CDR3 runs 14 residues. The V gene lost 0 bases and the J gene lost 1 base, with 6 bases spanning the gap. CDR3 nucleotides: TGTGCCAGCAGCTTAGCCGGGGGGAACACTGAAGCTTTCTTT. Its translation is CASSLAGGNTEAFF.

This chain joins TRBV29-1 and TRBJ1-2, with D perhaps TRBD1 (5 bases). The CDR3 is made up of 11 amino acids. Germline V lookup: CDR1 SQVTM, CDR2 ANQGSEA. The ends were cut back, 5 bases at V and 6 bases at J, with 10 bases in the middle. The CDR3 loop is CSVRGRDGYTF. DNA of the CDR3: TGCAGCGTTAGGGGACGGGATGGCTACACCTTC.

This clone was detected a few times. The CDR3, as DNA: TGTGCCAGCACACAGGGAACCAATTCACCCCTCCACTTT. Translation gives CASTQGTNSPLHF. The V and J genes are TRBV6-6 and TRBJ1-6; D is perhaps TRBD1 (6 bases). This CDR3 region has 13 residues. The V end lost 7 bases, the J end lost 7 bases, and 11 bases lay between the germline ends. Germline CDR1 and CDR2: MNHNY and SVGAGI (reference sequence).

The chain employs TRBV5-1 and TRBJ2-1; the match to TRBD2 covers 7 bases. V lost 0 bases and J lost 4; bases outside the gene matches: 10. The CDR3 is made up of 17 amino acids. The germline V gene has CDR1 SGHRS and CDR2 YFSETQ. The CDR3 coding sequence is TGCGCCAGCAGCTTGGTCACGGGGAGGGCCGGGTACAATGAGCAGTTCTTC. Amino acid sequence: CASSLVTGRAGYNEQFF.

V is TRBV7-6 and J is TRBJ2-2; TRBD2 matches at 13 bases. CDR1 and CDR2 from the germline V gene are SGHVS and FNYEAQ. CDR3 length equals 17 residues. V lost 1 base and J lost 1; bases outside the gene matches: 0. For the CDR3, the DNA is TGTGCCAGCAGCTTAGGACTAGCGGGGGGGAACACCGGGGAGCTGTTTTTT. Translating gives CASSLGLAGGNTGELFF.

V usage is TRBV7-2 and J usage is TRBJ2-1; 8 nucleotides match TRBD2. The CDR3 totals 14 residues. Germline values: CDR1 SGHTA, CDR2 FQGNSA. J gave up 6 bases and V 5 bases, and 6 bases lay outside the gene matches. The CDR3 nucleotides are TGTGCCAGCAGCGAGGCTAGCGGGTTCAATGAGCAGTTCTTC. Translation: CASSEASGFNEQFF. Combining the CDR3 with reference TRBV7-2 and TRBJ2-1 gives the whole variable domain GAGVSQSPSNKVTEKGKDVELRCDPISGHTALYWYRQSLGQGLEFLIYFQGNSAPDKSGLPSDRFSAERTGGSVSTLTIQRTQQEDSAVYLCASSEASGFNEQFFGPGTRLTVL.

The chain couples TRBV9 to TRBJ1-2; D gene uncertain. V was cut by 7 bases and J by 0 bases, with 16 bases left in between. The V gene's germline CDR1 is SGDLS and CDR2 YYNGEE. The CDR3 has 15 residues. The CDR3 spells CASAPGFRANYGYTF. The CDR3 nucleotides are TGTGCCAGCGCTCCGGGGTTCAGAGCTAACTATGGCTACACCTTC.

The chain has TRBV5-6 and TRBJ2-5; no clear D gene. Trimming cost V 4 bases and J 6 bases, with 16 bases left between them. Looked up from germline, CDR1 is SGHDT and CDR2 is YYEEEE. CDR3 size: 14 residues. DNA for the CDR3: TGTGCCAGCAGCCTTTTCGGGCCACCCAAGACCCAGTACTTC. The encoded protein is CASSLFGPPKTQYF.

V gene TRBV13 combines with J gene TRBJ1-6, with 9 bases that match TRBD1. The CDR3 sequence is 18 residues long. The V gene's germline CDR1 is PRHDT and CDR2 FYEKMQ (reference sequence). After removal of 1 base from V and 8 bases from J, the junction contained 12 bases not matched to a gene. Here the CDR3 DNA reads TGTGCCAGCAGCTTAGTCGGCAGAACGCGGACAGGGGATTCACCCCTCCACTTT. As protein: CASSLVGRTRTGDSPLHF.

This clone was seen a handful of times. CDR3 protein: CASTEGETQYF. In DNA form, the CDR3 reads TGCGCCAGCACTGAAGGAGAGACCCAGTACTTC. The rearrangement uses TRBV10-2 and TRBJ2-5; D is uncertain. CDR3 length: 11 amino acids. V dropped 7 bases and J dropped 4 bases, with 7 bases sitting between them. Germline lookup yields CDR1 WSHSY and CDR2 SAAADI.

CDR3 in amino acids: CASSQDDQGFQPQHF. The CDR3 region has the DNA TGCGCCAGCAGCCAAGATGATCAGGGGTTTCAGCCCCAGCATTTT. The rearrangement links TRBV4-1 to TRBJ1-5; TRBD1 is a possible D gene (6 bases). The germline gives CDR1 MGHRA, CDR2 YSYEKL. V was trimmed by 0 bases and J by 6 bases, leaving 12 bases between them. The CDR3 covers 15 residues.

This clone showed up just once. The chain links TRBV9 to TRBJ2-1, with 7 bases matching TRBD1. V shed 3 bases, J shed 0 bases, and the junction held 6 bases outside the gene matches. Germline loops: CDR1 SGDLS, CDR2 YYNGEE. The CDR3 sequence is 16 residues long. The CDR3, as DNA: TGTGCCAGCAGCGATCCCCGGGACAGCTCCTACAATGAGCAGTTCTTC. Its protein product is CASSDPRDSSYNEQFF.

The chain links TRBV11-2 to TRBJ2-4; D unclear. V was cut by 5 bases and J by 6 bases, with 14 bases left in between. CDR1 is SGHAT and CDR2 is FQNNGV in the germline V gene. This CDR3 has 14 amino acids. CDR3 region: CASSLLYTGNIQYF. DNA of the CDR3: TGTGCCAGCAGCCTCCTCTACACGGGAAACATTCAGTACTTC.

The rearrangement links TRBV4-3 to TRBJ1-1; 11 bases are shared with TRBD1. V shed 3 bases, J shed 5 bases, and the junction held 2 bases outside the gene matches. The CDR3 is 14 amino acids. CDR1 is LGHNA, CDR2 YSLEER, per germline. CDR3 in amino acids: CASSQRDRGTEAFF. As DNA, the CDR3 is TGCGCCAGCAGCCAGCGGGACAGGGGGACTGAAGCTTTCTTT.

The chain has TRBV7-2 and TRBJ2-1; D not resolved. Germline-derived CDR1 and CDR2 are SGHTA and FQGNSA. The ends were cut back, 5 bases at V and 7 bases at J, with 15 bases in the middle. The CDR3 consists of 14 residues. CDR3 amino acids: CASSPPLSLNEQFF. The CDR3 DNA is TGTGCCAGCAGCCCCCCCTTGTCCCTTAATGAGCAGTTCTTC.

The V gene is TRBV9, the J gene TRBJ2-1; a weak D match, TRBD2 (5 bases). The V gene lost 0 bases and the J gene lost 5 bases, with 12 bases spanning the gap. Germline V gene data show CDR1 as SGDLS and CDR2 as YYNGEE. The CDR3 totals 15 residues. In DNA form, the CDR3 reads TGTGCCAGCAGCGTAGAACCTTGGAGGCACAATGAGCAGTTCTTC. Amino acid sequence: CASSVEPWRHNEQFF. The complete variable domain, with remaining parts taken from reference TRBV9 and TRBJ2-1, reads DSGVTQTPKHLITATGQRVTLRCSPRSGDLSVYWYQQSLDQGLQFLIQYYNGEERAKGNILERFSAQQFPDLHSELNLSSLELGDSALYFCASSVEPWRHNEQFFGPGTRLTVL.

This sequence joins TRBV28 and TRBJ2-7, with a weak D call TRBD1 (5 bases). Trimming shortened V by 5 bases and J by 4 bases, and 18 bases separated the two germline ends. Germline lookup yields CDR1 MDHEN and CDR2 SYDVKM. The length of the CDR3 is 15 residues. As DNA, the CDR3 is TGTGCCAGCAGTCACTCCAGGACAAGCTATTACGAGCAGTACTTC. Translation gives CASSHSRTSYYEQYF.

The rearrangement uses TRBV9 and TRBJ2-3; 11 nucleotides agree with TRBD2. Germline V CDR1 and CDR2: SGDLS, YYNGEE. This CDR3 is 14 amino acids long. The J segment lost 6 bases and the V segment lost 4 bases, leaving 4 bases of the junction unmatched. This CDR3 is CASSRTSGLDTQYF. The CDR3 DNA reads TGTGCCAGCAGCCGGACTAGCGGGTTGGATACGCAGTATTTT. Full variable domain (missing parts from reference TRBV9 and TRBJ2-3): DSGVTQTPKHLITATGQRVTLRCSPRSGDLSVYWYQQSLDQGLQFLIQYYNGEERAKGNILERFSAQQFPDLHSELNLSSLELGDSALYFCASSRTSGLDTQYFGPGTRLTVL.

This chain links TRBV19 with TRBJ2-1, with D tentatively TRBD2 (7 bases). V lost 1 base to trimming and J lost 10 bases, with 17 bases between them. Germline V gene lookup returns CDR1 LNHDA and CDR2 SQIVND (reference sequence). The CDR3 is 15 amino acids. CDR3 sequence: CASSIARGGVREQFF. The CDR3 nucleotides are TGTGCCAGTAGTATAGCCAGAGGGGGGGTCCGGGAGCAGTTCTTC.